This T cell receptor beta chain is from a study of OX40 agonist ivuxolimab in advanced cancers. In terms of the full investigation: Ivuxolimab was a fully human IgG2 agonistic monoclonal antibody targeting the costimulatory receptor OX40 (CD134). Among the approximately 50 dose-escalation patients, some 20 had hepatocellular carcinoma, 15 or so melanoma, 9 renal cell carcinoma and 9 head and neck cancer. The dose-escalation cohort was 82.7% male with a mean age of about 60 years, ranging from roughly 20 to 80. The paper reports the monotherapy dose-escalation portion (N = 52 patients) of the phase I ivuxolimab trial. Intravenous ivuxolimab was administered to patients every 2 weeks at six dose levels: 0.01, 0.1, 0.3, 1.5, 3 and 10 mg/kg. The purpose of peripheral TCRbeta sequencing was to test whether ivuxolimab changed TCR sequence diversity and led to clonal T-cell expansion. Partial responses occurred in three dose-escalation patients, of whom one had hepatocellular carcinoma and two had cutaneous melanoma. Prior anti-PD-1, anti-PD-L1 or anti-CTLA-4 therapy was permitted, and approximately 42% of dose-escalation patients had received checkpoint inhibitors.

Cut back by 6 bases and 1 base, the V and J ends lie 6 bases apart. Reading from cysteine to phenylalanine, the CDR3 counts 12 amino acids. The DNA shown is the 36-base CDR3, in frame from base 1. CDR1 and CDR2, per the germline V gene, are MNHEY and SVGAGI. The paper's findings and limits, for the study overall: The antigen specificity of the clonally expanded peripheral T cells was not determined. At doses of 0.1 to 3.0 mg/kg, clonal expansion of both CD4+ and CD8+ T cells in blood was seen between baseline and week 6. Low levels of normalized T-cell clonal expansion were also seen in some patients who did not respond. In the 0.1-3.0 mg/kg groups, partial responders were among the patients with the lowest normalized peripheral clonal expansion, particularly in CD8+ T cells. After ivuxolimab, CD8+ T cells had more expanded clones than CD4+ T cells on average.

A note on this clone: Its antigen is still unknown. No quality values exist for individual bases; no much larger clone is one base distant.

Patients with a history of autoimmune disease or receiving systemic immunosuppression were excluded from the trial. Peripheral blood for TCR sequencing was collected from all dose cohorts at baseline, on cycle 4 day 1, and on cycle 7 day 1. Samples were obtained from an open-label, multicenter, first-in-human phase I dose-escalation trial of ivuxolimab. Adults with locally advanced or metastatic head and neck squamous cell, hepatocellular, melanoma or renal cell carcinoma were enrolled in the trial. CD4+ and CD8+ T cells were sorted separately from peripheral blood before TCR sequencing. Genomic DNA was extracted from sorted cells for sequencing of the TCRbeta CDR3 region. The immunoSEQ Assay was used for sequencing of TCRbeta CDR3 regions. This is the immuneACCESS table as TCRdb keeps it, with only in-frame sequences that have V and J called. A part of the clones is gone; compared with another copy, unresolved V genes explain less than half, and the rest is unexplained. Recorded for this sample are tens of thousands of clones; roughly 89% of them occurred a single time. The top ten constitute 0.19% of the sample.

The V and J genes are TRBV6-5 and TRBJ1-1; a confident D gene designation cannot be given. The clonotype originates from an adult with an advanced solid tumor such as melanoma, head and neck, liver or kidney cancer. The source material was CD4+ or CD8+ T cells sorted from blood, sampled in a trial of the OX40 agonist ivuxolimab. The CDR3 has the sequence CASSRTNTEAFF. In nucleotide form, the sequence is TGTGCCAGCAGCCGAACGAACACTGAAGCTTTCTTT.